This T cell receptor beta chain derives from a study of control samples from healthy donors and cancer patients. Clones were read by immunoSEQ multiplex PCR, and TCRdb kept only the in-frame ones, dropping some. The table has about 97,000 clones, roughly nine tenths seen once. V lost 4 bases, J lost 0 bases, and 10 bases lay in between. Germline assignment: CDR1 SQVTM and CDR2 ANQGSEA. The length of the CDR3 is 13 residues. Sequencing was performed on blood. The receptor's source is a young woman in good health. This chain uses TRBV29-1 with TRBJ2-7; D remains ambiguous. CDR3 nucleotide sequence: TGCAGCGTTGTTTTGTGGAGCTCCTACGAGCAGTACTTC. It yields the protein CSVVLWSSYEQYF.